The rows below give T cell receptor beta chains drawn from one sample of a study of Ad26.COV2.S vaccination and SARS-CoV-2 variants. Using immunoSEQ multiplex PCR, the repertoire was profiled, and TCRdb retains in-frame clones only, with some absent. The table shows about 500,000 clones, with about 89% occurring only once. The starting material was peripheral blood, obtained in a trial of Ad26.COV2.S vaccine versus placebo. These TCRs come from a person between 18 and 65 years old who received the Ad26.COV2.S COVID-19 vaccine or a placebo. CDR3s include the opening cysteine and the closing phenylalanine or tryptophan. A D gene is named only where the DNA matches it firmly. Rows may omit the clone size; those that give it use once, few, many or a size class.

clone_size: once
j_call: TRBJ2-7
d_call: .
v_call: TRBV7-7
cdr3_nt: TGTGCTAGCAGCCCCATGGACAGTCCCTACGAGCAGTACTTC
cdr3_aa: CASSPMDSPYEQYF

clone_size: .
j_call: TRBJ1-2
d_call: TRBD1
v_call: TRBV20-1
cdr3_nt: TGCAGTCTCCGGGACAGAAACTACACCTTC
cdr3_aa: CSLRDRNYTF

clone_size: .
j_call: TRBJ2-7
d_call: .
v_call: TRBV30
cdr3_nt: TGTGCCTGGACGGGGACCTACGAGCAGTACTTC
cdr3_aa: CAWTGTYEQYF

clone_size: .
j_call: TRBJ2-3
d_call: TRBD1
v_call: TRBV7-9
cdr3_nt: TGTGCCAGCAGCCCCCGTGACAGGGCCACAGATACGCAGTATTTT
cdr3_aa: CASSPRDRATDTQYF

clone_size: .
j_call: TRBJ2-3
d_call: .
v_call: TRBV28
cdr3_nt: TGTGCCAGCAGTTTACCAGGACGCACAGATACGCAGTATTTT
cdr3_aa: CASSLPGRTDTQYF

clone_size: .
j_call: TRBJ1-5
d_call: .
v_call: TRBV11-2
cdr3_nt: TGTGCCAGCAGCCCGGACAGTAGCAATCAGCCCCAGCATTTT
cdr3_aa: CASSPDSSNQPQHF

clone_size: .
j_call: TRBJ2-7
d_call: .
v_call: TRBV2
cdr3_nt: TGTGCCAGCCAAGGTCCGGGGCCCTACGAGCAGTACTTC
cdr3_aa: CASQGPGPYEQYF

clone_size: .
j_call: TRBJ2-7
d_call: .
v_call: TRBV18
cdr3_nt: TGTGCCAGCTCACCAGCGGCCTCCTACGAGCAGTACTTC
cdr3_aa: CASSPAASYEQYF

clone_size: .
j_call: TRBJ1-5
d_call: .
v_call: TRBV6-7
cdr3_nt: TGTGCCAGCAGTTACCCCAGGAATCAGCCCCAGCATTTT
cdr3_aa: CASSYPRNQPQHF

clone_size: .
j_call: TRBJ2-5
d_call: TRBD1
v_call: TRBV3-1/TRBV3-2
cdr3_nt: TGTGCCAGCAGCCAAGAATACCCCGGGACAGTACAAGAGACCCAGTACTTC
cdr3_aa: CASSQEYPGTVQETQYF

clone_size: .
j_call: TRBJ2-6
d_call: TRBD1
v_call: TRBV7-3
cdr3_nt: TGTGCCAGCAGCTTAGGAGGACAGGGCCTGTACTCTGGGGCCAACGTCCTGACTTTC
cdr3_aa: CASSLGGQGLYSGANVLTF

clone_size: .
j_call: TRBJ2-1
d_call: .
v_call: TRBV2
cdr3_nt: TGTGCCAGCAGTGAAAGGATTCGCAGCCCTTCCCACAGAAATGAGCAGTTCTTC
cdr3_aa: CASSERIRSPSHRNEQFF

clone_size: .
j_call: TRBJ1-6
d_call: TRBD1
v_call: TRBV27
cdr3_nt: TGTGCCAGCAGTTCCGGGACAGGGGCGGTTTCACCCCTCCACTTT
cdr3_aa: CASSSGTGAVSPLHF

clone_size: .
j_call: TRBJ2-3
d_call: .
v_call: TRBV27
cdr3_nt: TGTGCCAGCAGTTTTATTGGGTCCAAGCGGGCTAGAAGGACAGATACGCAGTATTTT
cdr3_aa: CASSFIGSKRARRTDTQYF

clone_size: .
j_call: TRBJ1-5
d_call: .
v_call: TRBV9
cdr3_nt: TGTGCCAGCAGCCCGGGCACCCTCAATCAGCCCCAGCATTTT
cdr3_aa: CASSPGTLNQPQHF

clone_size: few
j_call: TRBJ2-1
d_call: TRBD2
v_call: TRBV19
cdr3_nt: TGTGCCAGTAGTATAGTCGGCGGGGGCTCCTACAATGAGCAGTTCTTC
cdr3_aa: CASSIVGGGSYNEQFF

clone_size: .
j_call: TRBJ2-7
d_call: TRBD2
v_call: TRBV7-6
cdr3_nt: TGTGCCAGCAGCTTTCTAGCGGGGGCGCTTTATGGGACCTACGAGCAGTACTTC
cdr3_aa: CASSFLAGALYGTYEQYF

clone_size: .
j_call: TRBJ1-1
d_call: TRBD1
v_call: TRBV7-9
cdr3_nt: TGTGCCAGCAGGCAACGACAGGGCGGTATGAACACTGAAGCTTTCTTT
cdr3_aa: CASRQRQGGMNTEAFF

clone_size: .
j_call: TRBJ2-3
d_call: .
v_call: TRBV6-2/TRBV6-3
cdr3_nt: TGTGCCAGCAGTTTCTCGGCCCCACCCGCTAGCACAGATACGCAGTATTTT
cdr3_aa: CASSFSAPPASTDTQYF

clone_size: .
j_call: TRBJ1-5
d_call: .
v_call: TRBV4-2
cdr3_nt: TGTGCCAGCAGCCAAGGGGGGCAGAACAATCAGCCCCAGCATTTT
cdr3_aa: CASSQGGQNNQPQHF

clone_size: .
j_call: TRBJ1-2
d_call: .
v_call: TRBV7-3
cdr3_nt: TGTGCCAGCAGCCCCCAGGGGAACTATGGCTACACCTTC
cdr3_aa: CASSPQGNYGYTF

clone_size: .
j_call: TRBJ1-5
d_call: .
v_call: TRBV7-2
cdr3_nt: TGTGCCAGCAGCTCGGGACGAATTGAGCCCCAGCATTTT
cdr3_aa: CASSSGRIEPQHF

clone_size: few
j_call: TRBJ1-6
d_call: .
v_call: TRBV27
cdr3_nt: TGTGCCAGCAGTTCGGCCCCCGGGGGGCTATGGGTAAATTCACCCCTCCACTTT
cdr3_aa: CASSSAPGGLWVNSPLHF

clone_size: .
j_call: TRBJ1-5
d_call: TRBD1
v_call: TRBV7-3
cdr3_nt: TGTGCCAGCAGTCCACCGGGACAGGGGACGGAGGGTCGCAATCAGCCCCAGCATTTT
cdr3_aa: CASSPPGQGTEGRNQPQHF

clone_size: .
j_call: TRBJ1-6
d_call: TRBD1
v_call: TRBV19
cdr3_nt: TGTGCCAGTAGTATCGGACAGGCTGCCTTCAGCTCCTATAATTCACCCCTCCACTTT
cdr3_aa: CASSIGQAAFSSYNSPLHF

clone_size: .
j_call: TRBJ1-3
d_call: .
v_call: TRBV5-1
cdr3_nt: TGCGCCAGCAGCTTGATTGGGGGCTCTCTCTCTGGAAACACCATATATTTT
cdr3_aa: CASSLIGGSLSGNTIYF

clone_size: .
j_call: TRBJ1-6
d_call: .
v_call: TRBV6-2/TRBV6-3
cdr3_nt: TGTGCCAGCAGTTACGGGTCACCCCTCCACTTT
cdr3_aa: CASSYGSPLHF

clone_size: .
j_call: TRBJ1-2
d_call: .
v_call: TRBV7-6
cdr3_nt: TGTGCCAGCAGCTTCGGGAGGGACGTCGACGGCTACACCTTC
cdr3_aa: CASSFGRDVDGYTF

clone_size: .
j_call: TRBJ2-1
d_call: TRBD2
v_call: TRBV6-6
cdr3_nt: TGTGCCAGCAGTTATAGCGGGAGAGCGTTGAGTGAGCAGTTCTTC
cdr3_aa: CASSYSGRALSEQFF